The clone carrying this T cell receptor (beta chain) was counted a single time. Libraries were prepared by immunoSEQ multiplex PCR; TCRdb keeps only in-frame clonotypes and omits some of them. This table has some 120,000 clones, roughly 87% appearing once. This record belongs to a study of control samples from healthy donors and cancer patients. The CDR3 consists of 15 residues. With V trimmed by 3 bases and J by 3 bases, 3 bases remained unmatched. Germline V gene lookup returns CDR1 LGHDT and CDR2 YNNKEL (reference sequence). The sample comprised blood. The chain combines TRBV3-1 (or the pseudogene TRBV3-2) with TRBJ2-7; TRBD2 agrees at 12 bases. The receptor was derived from a man between 18 and 35 years old in good health. As DNA, the CDR3 is TGTGCCAGCAGCCAGGGGACTAGCGGGTGCTACGAGCAGTACTTC. This encodes CASSQGTSGCYEQYF.